This TCR beta chain is drawn from a study of regulatory T cells in long-lasting Graves disease. The V end was cut by 4 bases, the J end by 3 bases, with 16 bases between. The CDR3 contains 15 residues. Germline V gives CDR1 SQVTM, CDR2 ANQGSEA. Arm-PCR of CDR3 regions and iRepertoire HTBI primers were the basis on which TCR beta libraries were built. Each CDR3 protein gets one entry after TCRdb re-called the multiplex PCR reads with MiXCR. Here the sample spans about 450,000 distinct CDR3 sequences, 12% to 15% being singletons. This clonotype was picked up one time. This sequence may be a read error, since a much larger clone differs from it by one base. The time point was: newly diagnosed GD, antithyroid drugs for less than 3 months. PBMCs provided the RNA from which the TCR library was made. The data were also submitted as part of a second study, on T cells in Graves' hyperthyroidism and ophthalmopathy.

The rearrangement joins TRBV29-1 to TRBJ2-1, with D perhaps being TRBD1 or TRBD2 (5 bases each). This sample comprised peripheral blood mononuclear cells (PBMCs), obtained at new diagnosis, from a patient treated with antithyroid drugs. The TCR comes from a woman in her fifties or sixties with Graves disease. DNA of the CDR3: TGCAGCGTTGGAGGGGCGAGAGGGGTCTACAATGAGCAGTTCTTC. This encodes CSVGGARGVYNEQFF.